The entry that follows covers one T cell receptor (beta chain) sequence. In the source study's methods: Estimates of nucleated cell counts were drawn from the amplification of reference gene primers. Method: immunoSEQ multiplex PCR; TCRdb's copy keeps in-frame clones and lacks some. V and J calls and clone size are those listed in that table; D and trimming were worked out from the DNA. The sample includes a few hundred thousand clones, approximately 90% of them seen just once. With 0 bases removed from V and 2 bases from J, the gap between germline ends came to 15 bases. Germline V gene data show CDR1 as SGHTS and CDR2 as YDEGEE. CDR3 length: 18 amino acids. This sample stems from a study of blood T cell repertoires in COVID-19. Overall study: Sites across the United States, Italy and Spain contributed samples from acute and convalescent COVID-19. T cells, B-cell-depleted T cells, or PBMCs provided the cDNA or gDNA that served as material.

Sequences were obtained from peripheral blood. The receptor's source is a man in his late teens or twenties with active or convalescent COVID-19. V gene TRBV5-8 combines with J gene TRBJ1-6; no firm D call. The CDR3 nucleotides read TGTGCCAGCAGCTTGGCCGTCGTCCCCCTAACCTATAATTCACCCCTCCACTTT. Translating gives CASSLAVVPLTYNSPLHF.